The present T cell receptor (beta chain) was sequenced within a study of PD-1 blockade in classical Hodgkin lymphoma. General study findings and limits: Individuals initiating nivolumab under 1 year after ASCT were excluded. Baseline diversity in complete responders resembled that of newly diagnosed patients.

Comment on this clone: Its specificity is not known.

Stated time point: cycle 4 day 1 (C4D1), after about 6 weeks of nivolumab. The patients all showed relapse after autologous stem cell transplantation, while their brentuximab vedotin exposure varied. The best responses consisted of complete response, partial response or progressive disease. Losses at the gene ends were 5 bases for V and 6 bases for J; bases not matched to a gene: 16. This CDR3 has 18 amino acids. The germline V gene has CDR1 MDHEN and CDR2 SYDVKM. Sequenced by immunoSEQ multiplex PCR; TCRdb stores in-frame clones only, minus some. The profile shows roughly 39,000 clones, 77% of them singletons.

V gene TRBV28 combines with J gene TRBJ1-4, with 9 bases identical to TRBD1. This clonotype was sampled from a human donor with classical Hodgkin lymphoma. The source was peripheral blood mononuclear cells (PBMCs), collected before the fourth cycle of nivolumab. This chain's CDR3 is CASSLGHGTGWRDEKLFF. CDR3 bases: TGTGCCAGCAGTCTAGGCCACGGGACAGGGTGGAGGGATGAAAAACTGTTTTTT.